Here is one TCR beta chain with its context. This specimen comes from a study of blood T cell repertoires in COVID-19. Turning to the study itself: The United States, Italy and Spain were the sources of the acute and convalescent COVID-19 samples. The cDNA or gDNA used as material had been derived from T cells, B-cell-depleted T cells, or PBMCs.

Germline V lookup: CDR1 LNHDA, CDR2 SQIVND (reference sequence). The V end was cut by 2 bases, the J end by 7 bases, with 11 bases between. The CDR3 consists of 13 residues. In the authors' methods: Using reference gene primer amplification, nucleated cell counts were estimated. TCRdb's table, derived via immunoSEQ multiplex PCR, lists solely in-frame clones and lacks some. That table furnishes V, J and clone size, whereas the DNA furnished D and trimming. The sample lists 45,000 to 75,000 clones; 80% to 90% were seen once. The receptor comes from a man aged 55 to 70 with acute or convalescent COVID-19. The source material was peripheral blood. V usage is TRBV19 and J usage is TRBJ1-2, with no clear D. CDR3 loop: CASSISQVRGYTF. In DNA form, the CDR3 reads TGTGCCAGTAGTATAAGCCAGGTCCGTGGCTACACCTTC. The full variable domain, in which reference TRBV19 and TRBJ1-2 provide the parts outside the CDR3, is DGGITQSPKYLFRKEGQNVTLSCEQNLNHDAMYWYRQDPGQGLRLIYYSQIVNDFQKGDIAEGYSVSREKKESFPLTVTSAQKNPTAFYLCASSISQVRGYTFGSGTRLTVV.